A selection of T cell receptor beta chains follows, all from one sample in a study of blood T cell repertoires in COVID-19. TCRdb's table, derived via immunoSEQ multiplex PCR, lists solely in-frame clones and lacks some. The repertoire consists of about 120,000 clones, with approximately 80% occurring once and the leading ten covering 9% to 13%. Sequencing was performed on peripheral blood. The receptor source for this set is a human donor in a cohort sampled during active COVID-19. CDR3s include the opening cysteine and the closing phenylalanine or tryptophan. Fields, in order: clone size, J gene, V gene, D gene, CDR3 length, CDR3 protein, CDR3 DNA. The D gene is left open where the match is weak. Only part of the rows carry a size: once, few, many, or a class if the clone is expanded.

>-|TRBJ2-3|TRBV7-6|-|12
CASSYLTDTQYF
TGTGCCAGCAGCTATCTGACAGATACGCAGTATTTT
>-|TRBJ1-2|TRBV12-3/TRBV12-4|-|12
CASSLYGYGYTF
TGTGCCAGCAGTTTATACGGTTATGGCTACACCTTC
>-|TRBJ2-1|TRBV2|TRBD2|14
CASSGGDGYNEQFF
TGTGCCAGCTCTGGGGGGGACGGCTACAATGAGCAGTTCTTC
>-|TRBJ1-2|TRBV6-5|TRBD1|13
CASSFDRAEGYTF
TGTGCCAGCAGCTTCGACAGGGCGGAGGGCTACACCTTC
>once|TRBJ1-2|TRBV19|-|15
CASSDWDTSNYGYTF
TGTGCCAGTAGTGATTGGGACACATCAAACTATGGCTACACCTTC
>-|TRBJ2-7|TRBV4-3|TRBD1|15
CASSLWDREGYEQYF
TGCGCCAGCAGCCTTTGGGACAGGGAGGGCTACGAGCAGTACTTC
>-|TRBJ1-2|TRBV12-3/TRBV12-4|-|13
CASSWGEPYGYTF
TGTGCCAGCAGCTGGGGGGAGCCTTATGGCTACACCTTC
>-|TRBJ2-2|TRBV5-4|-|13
CASSLTNTGELFF
TGTGCCAGCAGCTTGACAAACACCGGGGAGCTGTTTTTT
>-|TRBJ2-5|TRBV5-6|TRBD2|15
CASSRSGEGMETQYF
TGTGCCAGCAGCCGTAGCGGGGAAGGGATGGAGACCCAGTACTTC
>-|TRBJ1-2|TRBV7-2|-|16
CASSQFSDVTNYGYTF
TGTGCCAGCAGCCAATTTAGCGATGTCACTAACTATGGCTACACCTTC
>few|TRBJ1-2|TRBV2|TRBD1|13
CASSWDRGDGYTF
TGTGCCAGCAGTTGGGACAGGGGTGATGGCTACACCTTC
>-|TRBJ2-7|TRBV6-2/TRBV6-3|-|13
CASSTGSSYEQYF
TGTGCCAGCAGTACAGGGAGCTCCTACGAGCAGTACTTC
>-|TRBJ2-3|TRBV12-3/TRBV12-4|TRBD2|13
CASSPSGGLDEYF
TGTGCCAGCAGTCCTAGCGGGGGGCTCGACGAGTATTTT
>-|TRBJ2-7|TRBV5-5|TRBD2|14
CASSLAWGGYEQYF
TGTGCCAGCAGCTTGGCCTGGGGGGGCTACGAGCAGTACTTC
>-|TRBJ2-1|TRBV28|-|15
CASSSGQANDDEQFF
TGTGCCAGCAGCTCGGGACAAGCAAACGACGATGAGCAGTTCTTC
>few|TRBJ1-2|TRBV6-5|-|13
CASSPDGLRGYTF
TGTGCCAGCAGTCCCGACGGACTACGGGGCTACACCTTC
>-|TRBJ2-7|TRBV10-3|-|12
CAISGDSYEQYF
TGTGCCATCAGTGGAGACAGCTACGAGCAGTACTTC
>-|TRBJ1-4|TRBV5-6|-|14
CASSRAGFNEKLFF
TGTGCCAGCAGCCGGGCGGGTTTTAATGAAAAACTGTTTTTT